Presented here are 5 T cell receptor beta chains from one specimen sequenced in a study of patients and donors after allogeneic stem cell transplantation. TCRdb reanalysed the RT-PCR reads using MiXCR and keeps one entry per CDR3 protein. The sample lists about a million distinct CDR3 sequences, more than 15% occurring once. Sequencing used blood, either unsorted or a sorted T cell fraction (not recorded which). The receptors come from a human donor who was either an allogeneic HSCT recipient or a stem cell or donor lymphocyte infusion donor (not recorded which). It is not recorded whose cells these are; they may come from a transplant donor.

CDR3 coding DNA: TGCGCCAGCAGCCTCCGCGCTAGCGGGAGGGAGTCCTACGAGCAGTACTTC. Its protein product is CASSLRASGRESYEQYF. This chain links TRBV5-1 with TRBJ2-7, with 12 bases identical to TRBD2. With 4 bases clipped from V and 1 base from J, the junction kept 9 bases outside the gene matches. This CDR3 is built from 17 residues. In germline, CDR1 is SGHRS, CDR2 YFSETQ. Based on the CDR3 plus reference TRBV5-1 and TRBJ2-7, the full variable domain is KAGVTQTPRYLIKTRGQQVTLSCSPISGHRSVSWYQQTPGQGLQFLFEYFSETQRNKGNFPGRFSGRQFSNSRSEMNVSTLELGDSALYLCASSLRASGRESYEQYFGPGTRLTVT.

The chain links TRBV5-5 to TRBJ1-1; no reliable D call. This CDR3 has 10 residues. Trimming pared 4 bases from V and 7 bases from J, leaving 5 bases between. The V gene's germline CDR1 is SGHKS and CDR2 YYEKEE (reference sequence). CDR3 sequence (DNA): TGTGCCAGCAGCATATATGAAGCTTTCTTT. This gives the protein CASSIYEAFF.

This clonotype has more than one count but fewer than ten. V gene TRBV6-5 combines with J gene TRBJ2-2, with TRBD2 as a possible D gene (6 bases). V lost 0 bases to trimming and J lost 1 base, with 9 bases between them. CDR1 is MNHEY, CDR2 SVGAGI, per germline. This CDR3 has 16 amino acids. The DNA for the CDR3 is TGTGCCAGCAGTTACTCCGGCGGGAAGAACACCGGGGAGCTGTTTTTT. Protein product: CASSYSGGKNTGELFF.

This clonotype showed up just a few times. This CDR3 is CSVSGGEGGTEAFF. CDR3 bases: TGCAGCGTTAGCGGCGGAGAAGGAGGCACTGAAGCTTTCTTT. This chain uses TRBV29-1 with TRBJ1-1; D remains ambiguous. Germline V gene lookup returns CDR1 SQVTM and CDR2 ANQGSEA. This CDR3 is 14 amino acids long. Trimming removed 5 bases at V and 4 bases at J, with 17 bases between.

This clonotype appeared many times. The V call is TRBV6-5, the J call TRBJ1-2; no clear D gene. CDR1 is MNHEY and CDR2 is SVGAGI in the germline V gene. The CDR3 is 14 residues long. V was shortened by 0 bases and J by 2 bases, with 7 bases between the two germline ends. For the CDR3, the DNA is TGTGCCAGCAGTTACTCGGGAGGCAACTATGGCTACACCTTC. Residues: CASSYSGGNYGYTF.